This T cell receptor (beta chain) is from a study of CD8 T cells in ankylosing spondylitis. This clonotype appeared many times. Libraries for TCR beta were made by quantitative 5'-RACE with molecular barcodes. In TCRdb, the 5' RACE reads were re-called with MiXCR into one record per CDR3 protein. The data contain about 42,000 distinct CDR3 sequences, about 4% of them singletons. The germline V gene encodes CDR1 SGDLS and CDR2 YYNGEE. The ends were cut back, 2 bases at V and 7 bases at J, with 4 bases in the middle. This CDR3 has 12 amino acids. V gene TRBV9 combines with J gene TRBJ1-6; D remains unclear. The sequence was collected from a female donor with ankylosing spondylitis or in good health (not recorded which). Input material: blood, either unsorted or a sorted T cell fraction (not recorded which). The CDR3 protein is CASSVDNSPLHF. The CDR3 DNA reads TGTGCCAGCAGCGTGGACAATTCACCCCTCCACTTT.